These 29 T cell receptor beta chains were sequenced from one sample in a study of control samples from healthy donors and cancer patients. Profiled with immunoSEQ multiplex PCR; TCRdb holds only in-frame clones, not every one. There are approximately 70,000 clones in the sample; 85% to 90% occur only once, and 19% lies in the top ten. What was sequenced was PBMCs. The receptor set was obtained from a man aged 60 to 75 with lung cancer.

The chain links TRBV5-1 to TRBJ2-1, with D hard to call. V was shortened by 1 base and J by 4 bases, with 9 bases between the two germline ends. This CDR3 is built from 14 residues. Germline V gene sequence: CDR1 SGHRS, CDR2 YFSETQ. The CDR3: CASSLRTDYNEQFF. CDR3 in DNA: TGCGCCAGCAGCTTGCGTACAGATTACAATGAGCAGTTCTTC.

The genes are TRBV3-1 (or the pseudogene TRBV3-2) and TRBJ2-1; 7 bases line up with TRBD2. The CDR3 totals 14 residues. The V gene end was trimmed by 4 bases and the J gene end by 6 bases; junction bases not matched to a gene: 6. Germline-derived CDR1 and CDR2 are LGHDT and YNNKEL (reference sequence). The DNA of the CDR3 is TGTGCCAGCAGCCTAAGGGCGGGGGTCAATGAGCAGTTCTTC. Protein: CASSLRAGVNEQFF.

This clone was observed once. V and J are TRBV30 and TRBJ1-2; no firm D call. The germline V gene has CDR1 GTSNPN and CDR2 SVGIG (reference sequence). V lost 1 base and J 3 bases, leaving 9 bases between the germline ends. This CDR3 is built from 13 residues. CDR3 DNA: TGTGCCTGGAGTGCGACCGTTCACTATGGCTACACCTTC. Residues: CAWSATVHYGYTF.

The chain combines TRBV7-9 with TRBJ2-7, with TRBD1 matching over 7 bases. The CDR3 consists of 15 residues. Germline-derived CDR1 and CDR2 are SEHNR and FQNEAQ (reference sequence). V dropped 3 bases and J dropped 2; count of bases not matched to a gene: 7. The CDR3 DNA reads as TGTGCCAGCAGCTTTCTTGGGACAGAGGCCTACGAGCAGTACTTC. This sequence encodes CASSFLGTEAYEQYF.

This clone was seen a few times. The chain has TRBV5-4 and TRBJ1-2; no clear D gene. V shed 6 bases and J shed 2 bases, with 17 bases lying between them. The CDR3 runs 15 residues. Germline lookup yields CDR1 SGHNT and CDR2 YYREEE (reference sequence). The CDR3 protein is CASTLENRGNYGYTF. The CDR3 DNA reads as TGTGCCAGCACGCTTGAGAACCGAGGCAACTATGGCTACACCTTC.

The V and J genes are TRBV7-9 and TRBJ2-6, with a tentative D call TRBD2 (5 bases). Between the trimmed V and J ends, which lost 5 bases and 0 bases, there was a span of 11 bases. The CDR3 extends over 16 amino acids. Germline V gene data show CDR1 as SEHNR and CDR2 as FQNEAQ (reference sequence). CDR3 in DNA: TGTGCCAGCAGCCCGGACTGGAGCTCTGGGGCCAACGTCCTGACTTTC. It is translated as CASSPDWSSGANVLTF.

The rearrangement uses TRBV5-1 and TRBJ1-1; D not resolved. V was shortened by 2 bases and J by 2 bases, with 10 bases between the two germline ends. Germline V gene sequence: CDR1 SGHRS, CDR2 YFSETQ. This CDR3 spans 14 amino acids. CDR3 region: CASSFGGFNTEAFF. DNA of the CDR3: TGCGCCAGCAGCTTCGGCGGGTTTAACACTGAAGCTTTCTTT.

The gene calls are TRBV6-4 and TRBJ2-2; 7 nucleotides match TRBD1. The V segment lost 0 bases and the J segment 7 bases; nucleotides outside the gene matches: 5. Germline V gene lookup returns CDR1 MRHNA and CDR2 SNTAGT. The CDR3 sequence is 15 residues long. CDR3: CASSDSGGAGGELFF. In nucleotides, the CDR3 is TGTGCCAGCAGTGACTCAGGGGGCGCAGGCGGGGAGCTGTTTTTT.

The chain links TRBV10-3 to TRBJ1-1; D ambiguous. Germline assignment: CDR1 ENHRY and CDR2 SYGVKD. Trimming stripped 7 bases from V and 5 bases from J, with 14 bases between. The CDR3 covers 13 residues. As DNA, the CDR3 is TGTGCCATCAAATCGTTTGGGGAGACTGAAGCTTTCTTT. Translation: CAIKSFGETEAFF.

This rearrangement joins TRBV14 to TRBJ1-1; D is unresolved. Looked up from germline, CDR1 is SGHDN and CDR2 is FVKESK. V was clipped by 4 bases and J by 5 bases, with 14 bases between them. CDR3 size: 14 residues. The CDR3 DNA is TGTGCCAGCAGCCCCTCAGTCGACGGTACTGAAGCTTTCTTT. This gives the protein CASSPSVDGTEAFF.

The V and J genes are TRBV6-5 and TRBJ2-7; tentatively, D is TRBD2 (5 bases). The V end was cut by 8 bases, the J end by 4 bases, with 18 bases between. This CDR3 is 14 amino acids long. In germline, CDR1 is MNHEY, CDR2 SVGAGI. The CDR3 is CASANGLDLYEQYV. The CDR3, as DNA: TGTGCCAGCGCTAATGGACTGGATTTGTACGAGCAGTACGTC.

The chain employs TRBV27 and TRBJ2-7; D possibly corresponds to TRBD2 (6 bases). Germline V lookup: CDR1 MNHEY, CDR2 SMNVEV (reference sequence). The CDR3 covers 17 residues. The germline V and J ends were trimmed by 2 bases and 7 bases, with 24 bases remaining between them. As DNA, the CDR3 is TGTGCCAGCAGTTTAGACCCCCGGAGGGACGGGAGATGGGAGCAGTACTTC. Its protein product is CASSLDPRRDGRWEQYF.

V usage is TRBV6-5 and J usage is TRBJ1-3; no definite D call. The V and J ends lost 5 bases and 4 bases respectively, with 9 bases between them. This CDR3 region has 13 residues. Looked up from germline, CDR1 is MNHEY and CDR2 is SVGAGI. As DNA, the CDR3 is TGTGCCAGCAGTAGGGAGTTGGGAAACACCATATATTTT. Protein product: CASSRELGNTIYF.

V is TRBV6-5 and J is TRBJ2-7; TRBD2 is a possible D gene (6 bases). CDR1 MNHEY and CDR2 SVGAGI come from the germline V gene. CDR3 length: 13 amino acids. Between the trimmed V and J ends, which lost 4 bases and 0 bases, there was a span of 7 bases. CDR3 protein: CASSLGGSYEQYV. CDR3 DNA: TGTGCCAGCAGTTTGGGGGGCTCCTACGAGCAGTACGTC.

This sequence joins TRBV7-9 and TRBJ1-4, with 7 positions matching TRBD1. V shed 5 bases, J shed 0 bases, and the junction held 6 bases outside the gene matches. This CDR3 has 16 residues. CDR1 and CDR2 from the germline V gene are SEHNR and FQNEAQ (reference sequence). This chain's CDR3 is CASSAGQATTNEKLFF. The CDR3 bases are TGTGCCAGCAGCGCCGGACAGGCCACAACTAATGAAAAACTGTTTTTT.

This chain uses TRBV5-1 with TRBJ2-2; perhaps TRBD2 as D (5 bases). V dropped 1 base and J dropped 0 bases, with 7 bases sitting between them. The germline CDR1 and CDR2 sequences are SGHRS and YFSETQ. The CDR3 extends over 15 amino acids. CDR3 in amino acids: CASSLLGANTGELFF. CDR3 sequence (DNA): TGCGCCAGCAGCTTGCTGGGAGCGAACACCGGGGAGCTGTTTTTT. The full variable domain, in which reference TRBV5-1 and TRBJ2-2 provide the parts outside the CDR3, is KAGVTQTPRYLIKTRGQQVTLSCSPISGHRSVSWYQQTPGQGLQFLFEYFSETQRNKGNFPGRFSGRQFSNSRSEMNVSTLELGDSALYLCASSLLGANTGELFFGEGSRLTVL.

About this clone itself: In the same sample, other DNA sequences code for this CDR3. This rearrangement joins TRBV7-3 to TRBJ2-1, with 7 bases aligning to TRBD2. The germline CDR1 and CDR2 sequences are SGHTA and FQGTGA. The junction had 6 bases not matched to a gene; V was cut back by 3 bases and J by 7 bases. This CDR3 is 14 amino acids long. The CDR3 reads CASSFGGGGNEQFF. Here the CDR3 DNA reads TGTGCCAGCAGCTTCGGCGGGGGTGGGAATGAGCAGTTCTTC.

CDR3 in DNA: TGTGCCAGCAGAGACGTAGATACGCAGTATTTT. It yields the protein CASRDVDTQYF. The J gene is TRBJ2-3, the V gene TRBV6-7; D is unclear. TRBV6-7 is an open reading frame, and its role is uncertain. CDR3 length: 11 residues. Trimming left V 6 bases short and J 5 bases short, with 6 bases between.

This sequence joins TRBV3-1 (or the pseudogene TRBV3-2) and TRBJ1-2; no definite D call. V dropped 0 bases and J dropped 8 bases, with 16 bases sitting between them. This CDR3 comprises 15 residues. CDR1 and CDR2 from the germline V gene are LGHDT and YNNKEL (reference sequence). The CDR3 region has the DNA TGTGCCAGCAGCCAAGAATATGCTCCGGGAGGGGGCTACACCTTC. Residues: CASSQEYAPGGGYTF.

This clone came up a few times. The rearrangement links TRBV30 to TRBJ1-1, with 8 positions matching TRBD1. J lost 5 bases, V lost 0 bases, and 5 bases had no gene match. This CDR3 region has 14 residues. The germline gives CDR1 GTSNPN, CDR2 SVGIG (reference sequence). Here the CDR3 DNA reads TGTGCCTGGAGTGTACTGGGGGACAGGACTGAAGCTTTCTTT. Protein product: CAWSVLGDRTEAFF.

This clone appeared once. The rearrangement joins TRBV7-6 to TRBJ2-1, with D tentatively TRBD1 (6 bases). The V end lost 5 bases, the J end lost 7 bases, and 12 bases lay between the germline ends. The CDR3 runs 13 residues. Germline loops: CDR1 SGHVS, CDR2 FNYEAQ. The CDR3 DNA follows: TGTGCCAGCAGCGGAACAGGGAGAAATGAGCAGTTCTTC. Its translation: CASSGTGRNEQFF.

The CDR3 sequence is CASSLQGLDGYTF. For the CDR3, the DNA is TGTGCCAGCAGCTTGCAGGGGCTAGATGGCTACACCTTC. The chain carries TRBV5-4 and TRBJ1-2, with a weak D call TRBD1 (6 bases). The CDR3 contains 13 residues. CDR1 and CDR2 (germline): SGHNT, YYREEE (reference sequence). Trimming removed 1 base at V and 6 bases at J, with 10 bases between.

This chain uses TRBV13 with TRBJ2-2, with a weak D call TRBD2 (5 bases). The CDR3 spans 16 residues. Germline V gene sequence: CDR1 PRHDT, CDR2 FYEKMQ (reference sequence). V lost 5 bases and J 0 bases, leaving 13 bases between the germline ends. In DNA form, the CDR3 reads TGTGCCAGCAGCCCCGCTGGGAGCACGAACACCGGGGAGCTGTTTTTT. Encoded protein: CASSPAGSTNTGELFF.

The chain carries TRBV7-9 and TRBJ2-1, with D possibly TRBD1 on 6 matching bases. There are 12 residues in the CDR3. V lost 7 bases and J 6 bases, leaving 10 bases between the germline ends. Germline values: CDR1 SEHNR, CDR2 FQNEAQ (reference sequence). As DNA, the CDR3 is TGTGCCAGCAACATACAGGGCAATGAGCAGTTCTTC. This gives the protein CASNIQGNEQFF.

The chain employs TRBV4-2 and TRBJ1-6; D might be TRBD1 (6 bases). Trimming removed 0 bases at V and 6 bases at J, with 15 bases between. Germline values: CDR1 LGHNA, CDR2 YNFKEQ. The CDR3 covers 17 residues. As DNA, the CDR3 is TGTGCCAGCAGCCAAGATCGGGGGGGGGCCGGTAATTCACCCCTCCACTTT. Amino acid sequence: CASSQDRGGAGNSPLHF.

The genes are TRBV19 and TRBJ2-1; D remains ambiguous. V was shortened by 1 base and J by 4 bases, with 8 bases between the two germline ends. Germline V gene lookup returns CDR1 LNHDA and CDR2 SQIVND (reference sequence). The CDR3 is 14 residues long. The DNA for the CDR3 is TGTGCCAGTAGTATAGTCTCTGTTTACAATGAGCAGTTCTTC. Its translation: CASSIVSVYNEQFF.

This clone was counted once. The chain combines TRBV7-3 with TRBJ2-2; tentative D call: TRBD2 (7 bases). Germline V gene sequence: CDR1 SGHTA, CDR2 FQGTGA. V shed 6 bases and J shed 2 bases, with 10 bases lying between them. CDR3 size: 14 residues. CDR3 nucleotides: TGTGCCAGCAGGCCGGGGGGCAACACCGGGGAGCTGTTTTTT. Translated: CASRPGGNTGELFF.

The rearrangement uses TRBV7-9 and TRBJ1-4; D unclear. Germline V lookup: CDR1 SEHNR, CDR2 FQNEAQ (reference sequence). Trimming stripped 0 bases from V and 5 bases from J, with 10 bases between. This CDR3 comprises 15 residues. This chain's CDR3 is CASSLATSLNEKLFF. The CDR3 DNA reads as TGTGCCAGCAGCTTAGCTACATCATTAAATGAAAAACTGTTTTTT.

This sequence joins TRBV29-1 and TRBJ1-5, with D perhaps matching TRBD1 (6 bases). Trimming left V 6 bases short and J 2 bases short, with 14 bases between. Germline V gene data show CDR1 as SQVTM and CDR2 as ANQGSEA. This CDR3 comprises 14 residues. This chain's CDR3 is CSVSMDSGNQPQHF. The DNA for the CDR3 is TGCAGCGTATCTATGGACAGTGGCAATCAGCCCCAGCATTTT.